What follows describes a single T cell receptor beta chain. The antigen it binds to is not known. Within one base of it there is no much larger clone, and no base qualities were kept. The sample originates from a study of shared clonotypes between healthy human individuals (dated by TCRdb to the early 2020s). For context, the study as a whole: A couple of women and a few men aged 18 to 49 years were included in the cohort. Per donor, three plates each were used for CD4 naive and CD4 memory, two for CD8 naive, and one for CD8 memory. The study deeply sequenced blood TCR repertoires of several healthy adults to estimate repertoire size and the extent of clonotype sharing between individuals. Different laboratories and diverse techniques were used to prepare libraries and sequence TCR repertoires, to increase sequencing depth and limit assay-specific biases. Between about 0.8 and 9 billion PBMCs per donor were obtained by leukapheresis.

Donors were healthy HIV-negative adults with no recently reported acute infections or vaccinations. All donors were Caucasian adults living in Nashville, Tennessee, USA. CD4+ T cells were enriched through magnetic negative selection, after which naive cells were positively selected on CD45RA and the remaining negative fraction served as the memory subset. Blood was obtained by leukapheresis, after which PBMCs were separated by Ficoll-Histopaque density gradient centrifugation and cryopreserved in liquid nitrogen vapor phase. Analytical flow cytometry was used to check the purity and quantity of each magnetically sorted T cell population. Each sorted fraction had its genomic DNA isolated and then quantified by UV absorbance on a Nanodrop 2000c. Taken from the germline V gene, the CDR1 and CDR2 loops are SGHTA and FQGNSA. Unmatched junction bases come to 5, with V trimmed by 2 bases and J by 2 bases. From its cysteine to its phenylalanine, the CDR3 spans 17 amino acids. Of the read, only the CDR3 DNA is kept; its 51 bases are in frame from base 1.

The full study reports these points: Based on pairwise subsampling, the degree of clonotype sharing among donors was expected to be affected by sequencing depth. Even with the large sequencing depth, rarefaction of the sorted-subset datasets indicated that sequencing was incomplete. Naive subsets generally had larger estimated clonotype richness than memory subsets. Sharing across four donors was observed for around 5% of naive CD4, 3.5% of naive CD8, over 2% of memory CD4, and approximately 0.41% of memory CD8 clonotypes. Sampling was limited to blood, and TCR repertoires in tissue likely differ from TCR repertoires in blood. Because the study included only a small number of donors, the genetic and exposure-history diversity represented was limited. Compared with non-shared clonotypes, clonotypes shared by all four sorted-subset donors had higher generation probabilities.

TCR CDR3 regions were amplified from genomic DNA by multiplex PCR using the deep immunoSEQ assay. For each cell subset, the extracted genomic DNA was distributed evenly across all wells of several immunoSEQ 96-well plates, and each plate served as one replicate. Each replicate PCR for sorted subsets received about 210 ng genomic DNA, equal to tens of thousands of T cell genomes. Purified libraries were measured with a Qubit 3.0 fluorometer, size-checked on a Bioanalyzer 2100, and measured again with the KAPA Library Quantification kit. Each immunoSEQ 96-well plate was sequenced on its own single-read 150-cycle Illumina NextSeq 550 flow cell. The authors processed their data as follows. The immunoSEQ output contained only junctional sequences without quality scores, so filtering could not match that applied to full-length reads. Sequences were annotated with PyIR, a Python wrapper for IgBLAST v1.9, and V/J genes and CDR3 were assigned using IMGT germline references. Reads were removed for weak V/J assignments (E-value above 1e-6), missing CDR3, stop codons, out-of-frame junctions, or ambiguous translated residues. V3J clonotypes were defined by identical inferred V gene, J gene, and CDR3 amino acid sequence. The percentage overlap between two repertoires was calculated by dividing the number of shared unique clonotypes by the size of the smaller repertoire. Repertoire richness was assessed with RTK rarefaction, the Chao1 estimator, and Recon v2.1 estimates of unobserved clonotypes. OLGA was used to compute generation probabilities for all TCRbeta clonotypes that the gDNA method yielded from a handful of donors. TCRdb took this table from immuneACCESS and kept in-frame rearrangements with V and J called. Such tables lack part of the clones; where checked against another copy, unresolved V genes explain under half of the gap, and the rest is unexplained. The D gene and trimming were derived from the DNA, and the V and J assignments and clone size from that table. In all, the sample holds more than 1.2 million clones, and 98% to 99% of those were seen once. The ten largest clones add up to around 0.33% of the sample.

Specimen: naive CD4+ T cells sorted from blood. In light of the paper, this sample's cell subset or site label describes: CD45RA+ positively selected. This TCR derives from a man aged 30 to 45 in good health. The chain employs TRBV7-2 and TRBJ2-5; 13 bases in the middle match TRBD2. The sequence in DNA is TGTGCCAGCAGCTTAACCCGGACTAGCGGGGGTCAAGAGACCCAGTACTTC. Its product reads: CASSLTRTSGGQETQYF.